The 10 T cell receptor beta chains presented below share a single source sample, sequenced in a study of beta chain features in type 1 diabetes. Study results and caveats: There was a moderate but significant shortening of TCRB CDR3s in all four CD4+ subsets of Type 1 diabetes patients.

Expressed TCRB transcripts were sequenced after all isolated RNA was converted to cDNA. Repertoires were generated with immunoSEQ multiplex PCR, while TCRdb's copy carries only in-frame clones and drops some. The table shows around 360,000 clones, with 10% to 15% occurring only once. Their cognate antigens are unknown. The sample taken for sequencing was naive CD4+ T cells from blood. Every receptor here comes from a woman between 18 and 29 years old with type 1 diabetes.

The gene calls are TRBV4-3 and TRBJ2-5, with 9 nucleotides matching TRBD1. The V gene's germline CDR1 is LGHNA and CDR2 YSLEER. The V segment lost 2 bases and the J segment 4 bases; nucleotides outside the gene matches: 5. The CDR3 is 15 amino acids. The CDR3 loop reads CASSQFPTGGETQYF. CDR3 DNA sequence: TGCGCCAGCAGCCAATTTCCGACAGGGGGAGAGACCCAGTACTTC.

In this sample, this clone turned up a few times. V usage is TRBV7-9 and J usage is TRBJ2-6; tentative D call: TRBD2 (6 bases). This CDR3 is built from 16 residues. V lost 2 bases, J lost 3 bases, and 11 bases lay in between. Germline V gives CDR1 SEHNR, CDR2 FQNEAQ (reference sequence). In DNA, the CDR3 is TGTGCCAGCAGCTTATTCGGGGGATTTGGGGCCAACGTCCTGACTTTC. It encodes CASSLFGGFGANVLTF.

This clone was observed a handful of times. The chain employs TRBV4-3 and TRBJ2-2; D gene ambiguous. The germline CDR1 and CDR2 sequences are LGHNA and YSLEER. CDR3 size: 13 residues. The V end was cut by 4 bases, the J end by 6 bases, with 9 bases between. CDR3 sequence reads: CASSRRSAGELFF. DNA for the CDR3: TGCGCCAGCAGCCGTCGGTCCGCCGGGGAGCTGTTTTTT.

This clone was counted only a few times. V is TRBV7-9 and J is TRBJ2-5; D call uncertain. Germline V CDR1 and CDR2: SEHNR, FQNEAQ (reference sequence). This CDR3 is 13 amino acids long. V was clipped by 1 base and J by 2 bases, with 5 bases between them. CDR3 amino acids: CASSLVVQETQYF. CDR3 in DNA: TGTGCCAGCAGCTTAGTCGTACAAGAGACCCAGTACTTC.

This sequence joins TRBV29-1 and TRBJ2-1; 7 nucleotides agree with TRBD2. The trim removed 7 bases at V and 4 bases at J, leaving 4 bases unmatched. Germline V gene data show CDR1 as SQVTM and CDR2 as ANQGSEA. The CDR3 is 12 residues long. CDR3 bases: TGCAGCGGGGGACTACCGTACAATGAGCAGTTCTTC. Protein product: CSGGLPYNEQFF.

V is TRBV28 and J is TRBJ1-2, with D possibly TRBD1 on 6 matching bases. Trimming removed 9 bases from V and 2 bases from J, with 19 bases in between. Germline-derived CDR1 and CDR2 are MDHEN and SYDVKM. This CDR3 contains 15 residues. The CDR3 region has the DNA TGTGCCAGTCAAACCGGGACACCCAGAAACTATGGCTACACCTTC. Encoded protein: CASQTGTPRNYGYTF.

This clone was counted only a few times. The rearrangement links TRBV7-9 to TRBJ1-4, with D perhaps matching TRBD1 (5 bases). Germline V gene lookup returns CDR1 SEHNR and CDR2 FQNEAQ (reference sequence). The V end was cut by 2 bases, the J end by 10 bases, with 11 bases between. The CDR3 has 13 amino acids. In DNA, the CDR3 is TGTGCCAGCAGCTTAAGTGGGGCTGTAAAACTGTTTTTT. Translation gives CASSLSGAVKLFF.

This chain connects TRBV6-5 to TRBJ2-7; D might be TRBD1 (5 bases). The CDR3 has 12 residues. The germline V gene has CDR1 MNHEY and CDR2 SVGAGI. With 4 bases removed from V and 6 bases from J, the gap between germline ends came to 10 bases. The CDR3 sequence: CASSSQGAEQYF. For the CDR3, the DNA is TGTGCCAGCAGTTCCCAGGGCGCCGAGCAGTACTTC.

The chain employs TRBV18 and TRBJ2-1; D remains ambiguous. This CDR3 spans 13 amino acids. Trimming took 1 base from V and 6 from J, leaving 7 bases between them. Germline V lookup: CDR1 KGHSH, CDR2 LQKENI. CDR3 nucleotides: TGTGCCAGCTCACCACGAGAGAGCAATGAGCAGTTCTTC. This encodes CASSPRESNEQFF.

This clone was seen a handful of times. V is TRBV29-1 and J is TRBJ2-2, with 7 bases fitting TRBD1. V was pared by 6 bases and J by 9 bases, with 7 bases of the junction left unmatched. The length of the CDR3 is 12 residues. In germline, CDR1 is SQVTM, CDR2 ANQGSEA. The CDR3 DNA follows: TGCAGCGTGGGACAGCCGGAGAGGGAGCTGTTTTTT. The encoded protein is CSVGQPERELFF.